The 12 T cell receptor beta chains listed next were all sequenced from one sample in a study of neurological immune-mediated disorders. One entry per CDR3 protein results from TCRdb running MiXCR on the 5' RACE reads. The table lists tens of thousands of distinct CDR3 sequences, roughly 2.5% of them singletons. Input material: PBMCs. The receptor set was obtained from a man aged 50 or older with multiple sclerosis.

At least ten counts were recorded for this clonotype. This chain links TRBV6-5 with TRBJ2-7; D tentatively reads TRBD1 or TRBD2 (6 bases each). CDR3 length: 13 amino acids. The V gene lost 6 bases and the J gene lost 5 bases, with 14 bases spanning the gap. CDR1 is MNHEY and CDR2 is SVGAGI in the germline V gene. The CDR3 reads CASSHRGQHEQYF. CDR3 DNA: TGTGCCAGCAGCCATCGGGGGCAACACGAGCAGTACTTC.

This clonotype appeared many times. The chain recombines TRBV12-3 or TRBV12-4 with TRBJ2-7, with 8 nucleotides matching TRBD1. The trim removed 6 bases at V and 6 bases at J, leaving 10 bases unmatched. The CDR3 spans 14 residues. The CDR3 is CASSWKDRASEQYF. The CDR3, as DNA: TGTGCCAGCAGCTGGAAGGACAGGGCGTCCGAGCAGTACTTC.

This clonotype has at least ten counts. This chain links TRBV7-6 with TRBJ2-2; 10 bases are a match to TRBD2. This CDR3 is 16 amino acids long. V shed 5 bases, J shed 4 bases, and the junction held 7 bases outside the gene matches. CDR1 is SGHVS, CDR2 FNYEAQ, per germline. As DNA, the CDR3 is TGTGCCAGCAGCCTACCTAGCGGGGGAGGCACCGGGGAGCTGTTTTTT. It yields the protein CASSLPSGGGTGELFF.

This clonotype was picked up a small number of times. CDR3 coding DNA: TGTGCCAGCGGGGAGGGGGCTAGCTCCTACAATGAGCAGTTCTTC. This gives the protein CASGEGASSYNEQFF. The gene calls are TRBV6-2 or TRBV6-3 and TRBJ2-1; D assignment may be TRBD1 or TRBD2 (7 bases each). The germline gives CDR1 MNHEY, CDR2 SVGEGT. V was trimmed by 8 bases and J by 0 bases, leaving 14 bases between them. This CDR3 is built from 15 residues.

This clonotype was recorded a few times. CDR3 sequence: CASSLVGLQETQYF. The CDR3, as DNA: TGTGCCAGCAGCCTGGTGGGCCTCCAAGAGACCCAGTACTTC. The chain employs TRBV3-1 and TRBJ2-5; D is unresolved. Trimming took off 4 bases at V and 1 base at J, with 10 bases between the two ends. The CDR3 covers 14 residues. CDR1 LGHDT and CDR2 YNNKEL come from the germline V gene (reference sequence).

This clonotype was counted ten times or more. J is TRBJ2-7 and V is TRBV2; D may be TRBD1 (6 bases). The CDR3 is 11 residues long. Trimming left V 3 bases short and J 6 bases short, with 6 bases between. Germline V CDR1 and CDR2: SNHLY, FYNNEI. CDR3 residues: CASSDRGEQYF. DNA for the CDR3: TGTGCCAGCAGTGACAGGGGCGAGCAGTACTTC.

This clonotype was counted a few times. Possible read error: a much larger clone is one base away. The V gene is TRBV5-1, the J gene TRBJ1-6; D perhaps matches TRBD1 (5 bases). Trimming left V 4 bases short and J 9 bases short, with 14 bases between. The CDR3 spans 14 residues. Looked up from germline, CDR1 is SGHRS and CDR2 is YFSETQ. CDR3 sequence (DNA): TGCGCCAGCAGCCCAAGAAAAGACAGTTCACCCCTCCACTTT. Its protein is CASSPRKDSSPLHF.

This clonotype was seen at least ten times. The gene calls are TRBV6-5 and TRBJ2-7; 7 bases are shared with TRBD1. CDR3 size: 14 residues. The J segment lost 2 bases and the V segment lost 4 bases, leaving 5 bases of the junction unmatched. Germline CDR1 is MNHEY and CDR2 is SVGAGI. The CDR3 nucleotides read TGTGCCAGCAGTTTACAGGGGACCCCCTACGAGCAGTACTTC. This codes for CASSLQGTPYEQYF.

There are many counts of this clonotype. V usage is TRBV20-1 and J usage is TRBJ2-5; 11 nucleotides line up with TRBD2. Germline CDR1 DFQATT, CDR2 SNEGSKA (reference sequence). The CDR3 contains 17 residues. J was trimmed by 1 base and V by 1 base; bases with no gene match: 8. The DNA of the CDR3 is TGCAGTGCTAGAGGCCCGCTAGCGGGGGGTACCCAAGAGACCCAGTACTTC. Its translation is CSARGPLAGGTQETQYF.

This clonotype has at least ten counts. The V gene is TRBV13, the J gene TRBJ2-7, with 9 bases aligning to TRBD1. CDR1 is PRHDT, CDR2 FYEKMQ, per germline (reference sequence). CDR3 length equals 15 residues. J lost 5 bases, V lost 0 bases, and 5 bases had no gene match. The CDR3 region has the DNA TGTGCCAGCAGCTTAGGTAGGGACAGGGTCAACGAGCAGTACTTC. Translating gives CASSLGRDRVNEQYF.

This clonotype was counted at least ten times. This chain uses TRBV5-1 with TRBJ2-5; no definite D call. This CDR3 region has 12 residues. Trimming removed 2 bases from V and 1 base from J, with 3 bases in between. Germline-derived CDR1 and CDR2 are SGHRS and YFSETQ. CDR3 region: CASSFAQETQYF. CDR3 in DNA: TGCGCCAGCAGCTTTGCCCAAGAGACCCAGTACTTC. The whole variable domain, remainder taken from reference TRBV5-1 and TRBJ2-5, is KAGVTQTPRYLIKTRGQQVTLSCSPISGHRSVSWYQQTPGQGLQFLFEYFSETQRNKGNFPGRFSGRQFSNSRSEMNVSTLELGDSALYLCASSFAQETQYFGPGTRLLVL.

This clonotype appeared many times. An end of the junction does not agree with germline; a read error may underlie this. J is TRBJ1-5 and V is TRBV3-1; possibly TRBD1 for D (6 bases). Germline V gene lookup returns CDR1 LGHDT and CDR2 YNNKEL (reference sequence). CDR3 length: 17 residues. The CDR3 spells CASSQEATGRRSQPQNF. CDR3 sequence (DNA): TGTGCCAGCAGCCAAGAAGCAACAGGGCGACGGAGTCAGCCCCAGAATTTT.